Presented here are 14 T cell receptor beta chains from one specimen sequenced in a study of cytotoxic CD8 clonotypes in ibrutinib-treated CLL. Measured with immunoSEQ multiplex PCR; TCRdb has only the in-frame clones, and not every one. The data show 30,000 or so clones, about 76% seen once. The sequenced sample was PBMCs, obtained after 36 months of ibrutinib treatment. The receptors here all came from a human donor with chronic lymphocytic leukemia.

The V call is TRBV4-1, the J call TRBJ1-1, with 10 bases identical to TRBD1. This CDR3 is built from 15 residues. Germline-derived CDR1 and CDR2 are MGHRA and YSYEKL. The trim removed 2 bases at V and 6 bases at J, leaving 6 bases unmatched. CDR3 bases: TGCGCCAGCAGCCAATCCGGGACAGGGGATTCTGAAGCTTTCTTT. Translating it yields CASSQSGTGDSEAFF.

This clone came up once. V and J are TRBV6-5 and TRBJ1-1; D remains ambiguous. The ends were cut back, 0 bases at V and 1 base at J, with 3 bases in the middle. Germline V CDR1 and CDR2: MNHEY, SVGAGI. This CDR3 region has 13 residues. CDR3 nucleotide sequence: TGTGCCAGCAGTTACTCCAAGAACACTGAAGCTTTCTTT. This codes for CASSYSKNTEAFF.

This clone has only one observation. The chain couples TRBV4-3 to TRBJ2-5; D call uncertain. The germline V gene has CDR1 LGHNA and CDR2 YSLEER. There are 15 residues in the CDR3. V was clipped by 3 bases and J by 2 bases, with 13 bases between them. The CDR3 spells CASSHTLGQQETQYF. The CDR3 DNA follows: TGCGCCAGCAGCCATACCCTTGGGCAGCAAGAGACCCAGTACTTC.

The count of this clone is one. This chain uses TRBV7-9 with TRBJ2-7; TRBD1 matches 8 bases. The CDR3 is 15 amino acids. With V trimmed by 8 bases and J by 2 bases, 11 bases remained unmatched. Per germline, CDR1 SEHNR and CDR2 FQNEAQ (reference sequence). The CDR3 protein is CASWTTTGDPYEQYF. For the CDR3, the DNA is TGTGCCAGCTGGACGACGACAGGGGACCCCTACGAGCAGTACTTC. Drawing the rest from reference TRBV7-9 and TRBJ2-7, the complete variable domain is DTGVSQNPRHKITKRGQNVTFRCDPISEHNRLYWYRQTLGQGPEFLTYFQNEAQLEKSRLLSDRFSAERPKGSFSTLEIQRTEQGDSAMYLCASWTTTGDPYEQYFGPGTRLTVT.

This chain connects TRBV4-2 to TRBJ1-5; no reliable D call. The CDR3 totals 14 residues. The germline V and J ends were trimmed by 1 base and 5 bases, with 9 bases remaining between them. Germline CDR1 LGHNA, CDR2 YNFKEQ. The CDR3 here is CASSQVNGDQPQHF. Here the CDR3 DNA reads TGTGCCAGCAGCCAAGTTAATGGGGATCAGCCCCAGCATTTT.

This sequence joins TRBV6-5 and TRBJ1-2; D is perhaps TRBD1 (5 bases). V shed 3 bases and J shed 3 bases, with 8 bases lying between them. The V gene's germline CDR1 is MNHEY and CDR2 SVGAGI. This CDR3 is built from 13 residues. The CDR3 is CASSYGGHYGYTF. The CDR3, as DNA: TGTGCCAGCAGTTATGGGGGACACTATGGCTACACCTTC.

This clone was observed a handful of times. V gene TRBV2 combines with J gene TRBJ1-2; D unresolved. Trimming removed 5 bases from V and 4 bases from J, with 2 bases in between. CDR3 size: 10 residues. CDR1 is SNHLY and CDR2 is FYNNEI in the germline V gene. This CDR3 reads CASSSYGYTF. The CDR3 DNA reads as TGTGCCAGCAGTTCCTATGGCTACACCTTC.

The chain employs TRBV5-1 and TRBJ1-1; D remains ambiguous. The V end lost 4 bases, the J end lost 1 base, and 11 bases lay between the germline ends. Germline CDR1 and CDR2: SGHRS and YFSETQ. There are 14 residues in the CDR3. This CDR3 reads CASSIALQNTEAFF. The CDR3, as DNA: TGCGCCAGCAGCATCGCCCTTCAGAACACTGAAGCTTTCTTT.

The chain links TRBV30 to TRBJ1-2; 10 nucleotides agree with TRBD1. This CDR3 comprises 13 residues. Losses at the gene ends were 0 bases for V and 6 bases for J; bases not matched to a gene: 1. Germline CDR1 GTSNPN, CDR2 SVGIG (reference sequence). This CDR3 is CAWSVGQGDGYTF. CDR3 nucleotide sequence: TGTGCCTGGAGTGTTGGACAGGGGGATGGCTACACCTTC. The full variable domain, rest sourced from reference TRBV30 and TRBJ1-2, is SQTIHQWPATLVQPVGSPLSLECTVEGTSNPNLYWYRQAAGRGLQLLFYSVGIGQISSEVPQNLSASRPQDRQFILSSKKLLLSDSGFYLCAWSVGQGDGYTFGSGTRLTVV.

The chain is built from TRBV2 and TRBJ1-6; TRBD1 agrees at 9 bases. Trimming at V came to 6 bases and at J to 8 bases, leaving 5 bases not matched to a gene. Per germline, CDR1 SNHLY and CDR2 FYNNEI. The CDR3 is 14 residues long. CDR3 residues: CASRGQGTHSPLHF. The DNA of the CDR3 is TGTGCCAGCAGGGGACAGGGAACCCATTCACCCCTCCACTTT.

This chain links TRBV29-1 with TRBJ2-7, with D perhaps matching TRBD1 (6 bases). Trimming shortened V by 7 bases and J by 6 bases, and 16 bases separated the two germline ends. Germline-derived CDR1 and CDR2 are SQVTM and ANQGSEA. CDR3 length equals 12 residues. The CDR3 DNA reads TGCAGCGCCTGGGGGCTCTCTTCCGAGCAGTACTTC. Translated, it gives CSAWGLSSEQYF.

This sequence joins TRBV5-6 and TRBJ2-1; tentatively, D is TRBD2 (6 bases). V lost 5 bases and J lost 5, with 17 bases in between. Germline values: CDR1 SGHDT, CDR2 YYEEEE. This CDR3 is 15 amino acids long. The CDR3 DNA reads TGTGCCAGCAGGGGGGGACGAGCTAGAGACAATGAGCAGTTCTTC. It encodes CASRGGRARDNEQFF.

On this clone: The same CDR3 can be traced to other DNA sequences in this sample. This sequence joins TRBV5-1 and TRBJ2-5; D is unresolved. The germline V and J ends were trimmed by 4 bases and 5 bases, with 12 bases remaining between them. Germline assignment: CDR1 SGHRS and CDR2 YFSETQ. CDR3 length equals 13 residues. CDR3 DNA: TGCGCCAGCAGCCTCGTGAGTTGGGAGACCCAGTACTTC. Translation gives CASSLVSWETQYF.

The V gene is TRBV6-5, the J gene TRBJ2-1, with unresolved D. The CDR3 covers 11 residues. Germline CDR1 reads MNHEY; CDR2 reads SVGAGI. Trimming took off 3 bases at V and 8 bases at J, with 5 bases between the two ends. This CDR3 is CASSYSDEQFF. In DNA, the CDR3 is TGTGCCAGCAGTTATTCGGATGAGCAGTTCTTC.